What follows are 30 T cell receptor beta chains derived from one specimen sequenced in a study of cytomegalovirus exposure and HLA in healthy donors. Repertoires were generated with immunoSEQ multiplex PCR, while TCRdb's copy carries only in-frame clones and drops some. The table shows roughly 300,000 clones, with approximately 90% occurring only once. The sample taken for sequencing was PBMCs. Receptors originate from a woman between 18 and 29 years old in good health and CMV-seronegative.

The CDR3 reads CASSLGLAGAFYNEQFF. The CDR3 DNA sequence: TGTGCCAGCAGCTTAGGCCTAGCGGGAGCGTTCTACAATGAGCAGTTCTTC. This chain connects TRBV13 to TRBJ2-1, with 10 nucleotides matching TRBD2. V shed 0 bases, J shed 3 bases, and the junction held 5 bases outside the gene matches. From germline, CDR1 is PRHDT and CDR2 FYEKMQ (reference sequence). CDR3 length: 17 amino acids.

J is TRBJ2-1 and V is TRBV11-2; TRBD2 agrees at 10 bases. The junction had 8 bases not matched to a gene; V was cut back by 1 base and J by 8 bases. Germline V lookup: CDR1 SGHAT, CDR2 FQNNGV. This CDR3 contains 16 residues. In nucleotides, the CDR3 is TGTGCCAGCAGCTTAGGTTCTAGCGGGAGCTTCTATGAGCAGTTCTTC. Translating gives CASSLGSSGSFYEQFF.

This clone was recorded once. V usage is TRBV16 and J usage is TRBJ2-5, with 7 bases matching TRBD1. The germline V gene has CDR1 KGHSY and CDR2 FQNENV. CDR3 size: 14 residues. Trimming cost V 0 bases and J 2 bases; bases outside gene matches: 0. This CDR3 reads CASSQSGQQETQYF. The CDR3 bases are TGTGCCAGCAGCCAATCGGGACAGCAAGAGACCCAGTACTTC.

The rearrangement uses TRBV19 and TRBJ1-5; D possibly corresponds to TRBD1 (5 bases). This CDR3 has 14 residues. The V end lost 4 bases, the J end lost 2 bases, and 9 bases lay between the germline ends. CDR1 and CDR2 (germline): LNHDA, SQIVND (reference sequence). CDR3 sequence: CASSRQGRNQPQHF. As DNA, the CDR3 is TGTGCCAGTAGTAGGCAGGGCCGCAATCAGCCCCAGCATTTT.

This clone showed up just a few times. The rearrangement joins TRBV7-2 to TRBJ1-1; maybe TRBD1 (5 bases). Trimming cost V 5 bases and J 5 bases, with 18 bases left between them. CDR1 and CDR2 from the germline V gene are SGHTA and FQGNSA. The CDR3 runs 15 residues. This chain's CDR3 is CASSPGGTMRTEAFF. In DNA form, the CDR3 reads TGTGCCAGCAGCCCCGGGGGGACGATGAGGACTGAAGCTTTCTTT.

In DNA, the CDR3 is TGTGCCAGCAGTTACAGCGTGGGACAGGAAGCCTACGAGCAGTACTTC. The encoded protein is CASSYSVGQEAYEQYF. The J gene is TRBJ2-7, the V gene TRBV6-5; TRBD1 agrees at 8 bases. The V gene's germline CDR1 is MNHEY and CDR2 SVGAGI. Germline trimming cut 2 bases from V and 2 bases from J; bases unmatched to any gene: 8. The CDR3 runs to 16 residues.

V gene TRBV21-1 combines with J gene TRBJ2-5; the table names TRBD2, a call not compared with the DNA. TRBV21-1 is flagged as a pseudogene. The CDR3 covers 16 residues. CDR3 residues: CASSQGLDPGWETQYF. DNA for the CDR3: TGTGCCAGCAGCCAGGGACTGGACCCAGGGTGGGAGACCCAGTACTTC.

This clone was observed a handful of times. The chain uses TRBV7-9 and TRBJ1-1; tentative D call: TRBD1 (6 bases). The CDR3 totals 14 residues. V lost 4 bases and J lost 4, with 13 bases in between. In germline, CDR1 is SEHNR, CDR2 FQNEAQ (reference sequence). CDR3 sequence reads: CASSYRAGGTEAFF. The CDR3 nucleotides read TGTGCCAGCAGCTACAGGGCGGGAGGCACTGAAGCTTTCTTT.

This clone was recorded only once. The V call is TRBV29-1, the J call TRBJ2-7, with 9 bases aligning to TRBD1. With V trimmed by 3 bases and J by 3 bases, 3 bases remained unmatched. The CDR3 totals 13 residues. Germline assignment: CDR1 SQVTM and CDR2 ANQGSEA. The CDR3 coding sequence is TGCAGCGTTGACCCGGGACAGGGCTACGAGCAGTACTTC. Amino acids: CSVDPGQGYEQYF.

The chain has TRBV4-1 and TRBJ1-4, with a weak D call TRBD1 (5 bases). Trimming stripped 2 bases from V and 7 bases from J, with 5 bases between. CDR1 and CDR2 from the germline V gene are MGHRA and YSYEKL. The CDR3 consists of 12 residues. CDR3 sequence: CASSQTGEKLFF. The CDR3 nucleotides are TGCGCCAGCAGCCAAACAGGTGAAAAACTGTTTTTT.

The chain combines TRBV5-4 with TRBJ1-4, with D unresolved. Germline CDR1 is SGHNT and CDR2 is YYREEE (reference sequence). V lost 4 bases and J lost 2, with 6 bases in between. The CDR3 runs to 13 residues. Here the CDR3 reads CASSPETNEKLFF. As DNA, the CDR3 is TGTGCCAGCAGCCCTGAGACTAATGAAAAACTGTTTTTT.

The chain uses TRBV19 and TRBJ1-2, with D possibly being TRBD1 (6 bases). Germline values: CDR1 LNHDA, CDR2 SQIVND (reference sequence). Trimming removed 7 bases at V and 4 bases at J, with 19 bases between. CDR3 length: 15 amino acids. CDR3 sequence: CASTDSSTGIYGYTF. CDR3 nucleotide sequence: TGTGCCAGTACCGATTCTTCGACAGGAATCTATGGCTACACCTTC.

The chain couples TRBV5-1 to TRBJ1-2; D uncertain. V gave up 2 bases and J gave up 2 bases, with 7 bases separating them. The CDR3 has 13 residues. Germline V gene lookup returns CDR1 SGHRS and CDR2 YFSETQ. The CDR3 nucleotides read TGCGCCAGCAGCTTTAACGAGAACTATGGCTACACCTTC. Encoded protein: CASSFNENYGYTF.

This rearrangement joins TRBV6-5 to TRBJ1-3; D remains unclear. Germline CDR1 is MNHEY and CDR2 is SVGAGI. Trimming took 0 bases from V and 0 from J, leaving 9 bases between them. This CDR3 has 16 amino acids. Here the CDR3 DNA reads TGTGCCAGCAGTTACTCGGGAGGGAGCTCTGGAAACACCATATATTTT. Its translation: CASSYSGGSSGNTIYF.

The chain carries TRBV11-3 and TRBJ2-3; no reliable D call. The V gene's germline CDR1 is SGHNT and CDR2 YENEEA. This CDR3 spans 14 amino acids. V lost 5 bases and J 0 bases, leaving 9 bases between the germline ends. In DNA, the CDR3 is TGTGCCAGCAGCCGTAGTGGTAGCACAGATACGCAGTATTTT. Residues: CASSRSGSTDTQYF. The variable domain in full, with the rest retrieved from reference TRBV11-3 and TRBJ2-3, is EAGVVQSPRYKIIEKKQPVAFWCNPISGHNTLYWYLQNLGQGPELLIRYENEEAVDDSQLPKDRFSAERLKGVDSTLKIQPAELGDSAVYLCASSRSGSTDTQYFGPGTRLTVL.

Worth noting for this clone: The identical CDR3 is also encoded by other nucleotide sequences in the sample. CDR3 region: CASSTSGRSYEQYF. The CDR3 region has the DNA TGTGCCAGCAGTACTAGCGGGAGGTCCTACGAGCAGTACTTC. The rearrangement joins TRBV6-5 to TRBJ2-7; 12 nucleotides align to TRBD2. Germline lookup yields CDR1 MNHEY and CDR2 SVGAGI. The CDR3 contains 14 residues. The V gene end was trimmed by 5 bases and the J gene end by 1 base; junction bases not matched to a gene: 0.

J is TRBJ2-3 and V is TRBV9; perhaps TRBD2 as D (6 bases). CDR3 length: 15 amino acids. Trimming shortened V by 7 bases and J by 0 bases, and 15 bases separated the two germline ends. Germline V gene lookup returns CDR1 SGDLS and CDR2 YYNGEE. The CDR3 loop reads CASGRSAASTDTQYF. For the CDR3, the DNA is TGTGCCAGCGGGAGGTCAGCGGCTAGCACAGATACGCAGTATTTT.

J is TRBJ2-1 and V is TRBV2, with 10 bases matching TRBD1. The germline V gene encodes CDR1 SNHLY and CDR2 FYNNEI. The CDR3 is 19 amino acids. The V and J ends lost 1 base and 5 bases, in that order; junction bases with no gene match: 14. The CDR3 DNA reads TGTGCCAGCAGTGAAGTTGGGACAGGGGCAGCCCCGGGTAACAATGAGCAGTTCTTC. Its translation is CASSEVGTGAAPGNNEQFF. Full variable domain (outside the CDR3, taken from reference TRBV2 and TRBJ2-1): EPEVTQTPSHQVTQMGQEVILRCVPISNHLYFYWYRQILGQKVEFLVSFYNNEISEKSEIFDDQFSVERPDGSNFTLKIRSTKLEDSAMYFCASSEVGTGAAPGNNEQFFGPGTRLTVL.

A few counts support this clone. The rearrangement joins TRBV6-5 to TRBJ1-1, with TRBD1 identical over 7 bases. The germline V gene has CDR1 MNHEY and CDR2 SVGAGI. This CDR3 contains 13 residues. J was trimmed by 3 bases and V by 2 bases; bases with no gene match: 0. The CDR3, as DNA: TGTGCCAGCAGTTACGACAGGGACACTGAAGCTTTCTTT. Translated: CASSYDRDTEAFF.

This clone was seen once. This chain connects TRBV30 to TRBJ2-7; D gene unclear. V was trimmed by 2 bases and J by 5 bases, leaving 7 bases between them. The CDR3 loop spans 11 amino acids. Germline lookup yields CDR1 GTSNPN and CDR2 SVGIG (reference sequence). The CDR3 nucleotides are TGTGCCTGGAGTTCAGGAAACGAGCAGTACTTC. Residues: CAWSSGNEQYF.

The genes are TRBV5-1 and TRBJ2-1, with 9 bases that match TRBD2. The V gene end was trimmed by 4 bases and the J gene end by 8 bases; junction bases not matched to a gene: 13. The CDR3 consists of 16 residues. Looked up from germline, CDR1 is SGHRS and CDR2 is YFSETQ. The CDR3 is CASSEDGGRAGDEQFF. CDR3 coding DNA: TGCGCCAGCAGCGAGGACGGCGGGAGGGCCGGAGATGAGCAGTTCTTC.

The rearrangement links TRBV19 to TRBJ2-1; 12 bases map to TRBD2. Trimming took 6 bases from V and 0 from J; bases not matched to a gene: 3. The CDR3 contains 16 residues. Looked up from germline, CDR1 is LNHDA and CDR2 is SQIVND (reference sequence). The CDR3 bases are TGTGCCAGTAGAAGACTAGCGGGAGACTCCTACAATGAGCAGTTCTTC. It is translated as CASRRLAGDSYNEQFF.

V is TRBV7-3 and J is TRBJ2-2; perhaps TRBD1 as D (6 bases). The germline CDR1 and CDR2 sequences are SGHTA and FQGTGA. The CDR3 has 14 residues. Trimming pared 5 bases from V and 2 bases from J, leaving 9 bases between. This CDR3 reads CASSQDSNTGELFF. The CDR3 DNA is TGTGCCAGCAGCCAGGACAGTAACACCGGGGAGCTGTTTTTT. Together with reference TRBV7-3 and TRBJ2-2, the CDR3 gives the full variable domain: GAGVSQTPSNKVTEKGKYVELRCDPISGHTALYWYRQSLGQGPEFLIYFQGTGAADDSGLPNDRFFAVRPEGSVSTLKIQRTERGDSAVYLCASSQDSNTGELFFGEGSRLTVL.

The chain uses TRBV4-1 and TRBJ2-7; TRBD2 agrees at 11 bases. Germline V lookup: CDR1 MGHRA, CDR2 YSYEKL. J gave up 1 base and V 1 base, and 6 bases lay outside the gene matches. The CDR3 has 17 residues. The CDR3 coding sequence is TGCGCCAGCAGCCAAGTTGGGGGGACTAGCGGTTCCTACGAGCAGTACTTC. Translating gives CASSQVGGTSGSYEQYF.

The CDR3 protein is CASSQMGGLRGANEKLFF. The CDR3 DNA is TGCGCCAGCAGCCAGATGGGGGGGCTGAGGGGGGCTAATGAAAAACTGTTTTTT. The rearrangement uses TRBV4-1 and TRBJ1-4; a possible D gene is TRBD1 (6 bases). Germline lookup yields CDR1 MGHRA and CDR2 YSYEKL. The CDR3 runs to 18 residues. Trimming shortened V by 3 bases and J by 3 bases, and 20 bases separated the two germline ends.

The chain recombines TRBV19 with TRBJ1-4, with TRBD1 as a possible D gene (5 bases). Trimming shortened V by 5 bases and J by 0 bases, and 10 bases separated the two germline ends. Germline-derived CDR1 and CDR2 are LNHDA and SQIVND (reference sequence). The CDR3 sequence is 15 residues long. The CDR3 region has the DNA TGTGCCAGTAGTGCGGACACGGCAACTAATGAAAAACTGTTTTTT. Translating gives CASSADTATNEKLFF. Full variable domain (rest looked up from reference TRBV19 and TRBJ1-4): DGGITQSPKYLFRKEGQNVTLSCEQNLNHDAMYWYRQDPGQGLRLIYYSQIVNDFQKGDIAEGYSVSREKKESFPLTVTSAQKNPTAFYLCASSADTATNEKLFFGSGTQLSVL.

This clone was detected once. This chain links TRBV7-3 with TRBJ1-4; 8 bases map to TRBD1. The V gene end was trimmed by 2 bases and the J gene end by 8 bases; junction bases not matched to a gene: 1. CDR3 length: 13 amino acids. CDR1 and CDR2 (germline): SGHTA, FQGTGA. In nucleotides, the CDR3 is TGTGCCAGCAGCTTAGGACAGGGCGAAAAACTGTTTTTT. It encodes CASSLGQGEKLFF.

This chain uses TRBV7-9 with TRBJ1-1; 11 nucleotides align to TRBD1. The V segment lost 9 bases and the J segment 5 bases; nucleotides outside the gene matches: 11. Per germline, CDR1 SEHNR and CDR2 FQNEAQ (reference sequence). The CDR3 runs to 15 residues. The CDR3 loop is CASIGQGASRTEAFF. The DNA for the CDR3 is TGTGCCAGTATCGGACAGGGGGCGTCAAGAACTGAAGCTTTCTTT.

The table lists this clone with many counts. The genes are TRBV7-9 and TRBJ2-7; 12 bases map to TRBD2. V was pared by 5 bases and J by 7 bases, with 9 bases of the junction left unmatched. The CDR3 loop spans 15 amino acids. Germline CDR1 is SEHNR and CDR2 is FQNEAQ (reference sequence). Here the CDR3 reads CASSQGLAGLQEQYF. DNA for the CDR3: TGTGCCAGCAGCCAAGGACTAGCGGGACTTCAAGAGCAGTACTTC.

The J gene is TRBJ2-3, the V gene TRBV4-3; 11 nucleotides line up with TRBD2. This CDR3 has 17 residues. The germline V gene has CDR1 LGHNA and CDR2 YSLEER. With 1 base clipped from V and 6 bases from J, the junction kept 9 bases outside the gene matches. CDR3 amino acids: CASSQGAVLAGVDTQYF. The CDR3 coding sequence is TGCGCCAGCAGCCAAGGGGCCGTACTAGCGGGAGTGGATACGCAGTATTTT.